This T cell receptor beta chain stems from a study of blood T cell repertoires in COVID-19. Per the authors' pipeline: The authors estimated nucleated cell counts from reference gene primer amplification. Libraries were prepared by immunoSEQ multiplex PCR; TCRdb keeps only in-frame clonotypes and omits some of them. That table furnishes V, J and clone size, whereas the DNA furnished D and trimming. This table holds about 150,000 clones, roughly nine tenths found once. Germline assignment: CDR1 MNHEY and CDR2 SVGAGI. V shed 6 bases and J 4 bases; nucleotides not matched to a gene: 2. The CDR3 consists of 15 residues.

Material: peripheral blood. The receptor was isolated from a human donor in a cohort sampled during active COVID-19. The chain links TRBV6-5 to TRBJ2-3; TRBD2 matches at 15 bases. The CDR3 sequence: CASRRTSGGADTQYF. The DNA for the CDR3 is TGTGCCAGCAGAAGGACTAGCGGGGGGGCAGATACGCAGTATTTT.